Listed below are T cell receptor beta chains from one sample, sequenced in a study of shared clonotypes between healthy human individuals. The assay was immunoSEQ multiplex PCR, and TCRdb's table has in-frame clones only and misses some. The sample carries about 2.3 million clones, 85% to 95% recorded once. Sequenced input: naive CD4+ T cells from PBMCs. These TCRs come from a man aged 18 to 29 in good health. Some clones in this sample may be carry-over from other donors' samples. The CDR3 runs from the conserved cysteine through the conserved F or W. A D gene is named only where the DNA matches it firmly. Expanded clones are given a class, and other clones once, few, many or no size at all.

D | J | V | size | DNA | CDR3
TRBD1 | TRBJ1-4 | TRBV7-8 | - | TGTGCCAGCAGCTTTGGGACAGGGAATGAAAAACTGTTTTTT | CASSFGTGNEKLFF
- | TRBJ2-1 | TRBV29-1 | - | TGCAGCGCCTGGGACGCGCCTCTGGAGCAGTTCTTC | CSAWDAPLEQFF
- | TRBJ1-5 | TRBV21-1 | - | TGTGCCAGCAGCAAAGGTAGTAAGGAGTGGGGGGCGCGTAATCAGCCCCAGCATTTT | CASSKGSKEWGARNQPQHF
- | TRBJ2-7 | TRBV18 | - | TGTGCCAGCTCACCCGATCCCTACGAGCAGTACTTC | CASSPDPYEQYF
- | TRBJ2-7 | TRBV4-1 | - | TGCGCCAGCAGCCAAGATGGGCACTACGAGCAGTACTTC | CASSQDGHYEQYF
- | TRBJ1-3 | TRBV14 | - | TGTGCCAGCAGCCAAGAATTTGGAAACACCATATATTTT | CASSQEFGNTIYF
- | TRBJ1-2 | TRBV7-9 | - | TGTGCCAGCAGCTTAATAGGGGTAGACTATGGCTACACCTTC | CASSLIGVDYGYTF
- | TRBJ2-7 | TRBV5-8 | - | TGTGCCAGCAGCTTGCAGGGTGGGGGAGTTTACGAGCAGTACTTC | CASSLQGGGVYEQYF
- | TRBJ1-4 | TRBV9 | once | TGTGCCAGCAGCGTAGGGGGACGAACTAATGAAAAACTGTTTTTT | CASSVGGRTNEKLFF
- | TRBJ2-4 | TRBV19 | - | TGTGCCAGTAGTATAGATCGCAGAAACATTCAGTACTTC | CASSIDRRNIQYF
- | TRBJ2-3 | TRBV4-2 | - | TGTGCCAGCAGCCCCTCAGGGGCGGTCGCAGGAGATACGCAGTATTTT | CASSPSGAVAGDTQYF